The 24 T cell receptor beta chains below come from one sample, sequenced in a study of shared clonotypes between healthy human individuals. In the naive CD8 group, cells lacked CD45RO and were positively selected for CCR7, so terminally differentiated effector memory CD45RA+ cells were left out. Generated by immunoSEQ multiplex PCR, the TCRdb table keeps only in-frame clones and is missing some. The sample yields millions of clones, about 95% seen once. The sequencing input was naive CD8+ T cells sorted from blood. These receptors were collected from a man between 18 and 35 years old in good health.

This chain links TRBV10-3 with TRBJ2-7; a weak D match, TRBD1 (6 bases). The V end lost 2 bases, the J end lost 4 bases, and 12 bases lay between the germline ends. In germline, CDR1 is ENHRY, CDR2 SYGVKD. This CDR3 spans 14 amino acids. The CDR3: CAISETDRPYEQYF. For the CDR3, the DNA is TGTGCCATCAGTGAGACGGACAGACCTTACGAGCAGTACTTC.

The V and J genes are TRBV30 and TRBJ1-1, with TRBD1 matching 7 bases. Per germline, CDR1 GTSNPN and CDR2 SVGIG (reference sequence). J lost 5 bases, V lost 4 bases, and 10 bases had no gene match. CDR3 size: 14 residues. CDR3 in amino acids: CAWMERGLRTEAFF. The CDR3 region has the DNA TGTGCCTGGATGGAGAGGGGGCTCAGGACTGAAGCTTTCTTT. The full variable domain, with the rest looked up from reference TRBV30 and TRBJ1-1, is SQTIHQWPATLVQPVGSPLSLECTVEGTSNPNLYWYRQAAGRGLQLLFYSVGIGQISSEVPQNLSASRPQDRQFILSSKKLLLSDSGFYLCAWMERGLRTEAFFGQGTRLTVV.

This chain links TRBV6-6 with TRBJ2-2, with a tentative D call TRBD1 (6 bases). This CDR3 region has 12 residues. Germline CDR1 is MNHNY and CDR2 is SVGAGI (reference sequence). V lost 11 bases to trimming and J lost 4 bases, with 11 bases between them. The CDR3 reads CALQGPTGELFF. The CDR3 region has the DNA TGTGCCCTACAGGGCCCCACCGGGGAGCTGTTTTTT.

The sample holds a few counts of this clone. The chain joins TRBV5-1 to TRBJ2-7, with D uncertain. This CDR3 is 13 amino acids long. Germline V gene lookup returns CDR1 SGHRS and CDR2 YFSETQ. V was pared by 0 bases and J by 3 bases, with 7 bases between. CDR3 residues: CASSLAGHYEQYF. As DNA, the CDR3 is TGCGCCAGCAGCTTGGCCGGCCACTACGAGCAGTACTTC.

The chain combines TRBV7-2 with TRBJ1-4; a possible D gene is TRBD1 (5 bases). The germline V gene has CDR1 SGHTA and CDR2 FQGNSA. V lost 2 bases, J lost 8 bases, and 12 bases lay in between. The CDR3 length is 14 residues. CDR3 sequence reads: CASSLRWGREKLFF. The CDR3 DNA sequence: TGTGCCAGCAGCTTAAGATGGGGCCGGGAAAAACTGTTTTTT.

There are a few counts of this clone. V and J are TRBV5-4 and TRBJ1-1; D call uncertain. Germline V CDR1 and CDR2: SGHNT, YYREEE (reference sequence). The CDR3 consists of 13 residues. V lost 4 bases and J lost 4, with 11 bases in between. The CDR3: CASSIQRGTEAFF. The CDR3 DNA follows: TGTGCCAGCAGCATTCAGCGGGGCACTGAAGCTTTCTTT.

The V and J genes are TRBV7-6 and TRBJ2-1; tentatively, D is TRBD2 (6 bases). The length of the CDR3 is 17 residues. Germline V gene lookup returns CDR1 SGHVS and CDR2 FNYEAQ. V shed 5 bases and J shed 1 base, with 18 bases lying between them. CDR3 bases: TGTGCCAGCAGCCAGGGCGGGGTGTTTGGATCCTACAATGAGCAGTTCTTC. The encoded protein is CASSQGGVFGSYNEQFF.

V and J are TRBV4-2 and TRBJ2-3; TRBD2 agrees at 14 bases. CDR3 length: 18 residues. With V trimmed by 4 bases and J by 2 bases, 8 bases remained unmatched. CDR1 is LGHNA and CDR2 is YNFKEQ in the germline V gene. The CDR3: CASSLPGLAGEYTDTQYF. As DNA, the CDR3 is TGTGCCAGCAGCCTCCCGGGACTAGCGGGGGAGTACACAGATACGCAGTATTTT.

CDR3 protein: CAWSDGAEGYTF. The CDR3, as DNA: TGTGCCTGGAGTGACGGTGCTGAGGGCTACACCTTC. This chain connects TRBV30 to TRBJ1-2; unclear D gene. This CDR3 has 12 residues. Trimming pared 1 base from V and 8 bases from J, leaving 11 bases between. Germline V gives CDR1 GTSNPN, CDR2 SVGIG (reference sequence).

The chain employs TRBV27 and TRBJ1-3; D not resolved. Trimming cost V 5 bases and J 0 bases, with 8 bases left between them. Germline values: CDR1 MNHEY, CDR2 SMNVEV (reference sequence). The CDR3 is 14 amino acids. The CDR3 DNA reads TGTGCCAGCAGTCCGGTGAACTCTGGAAACACCATATATTTT. Amino acid sequence: CASSPVNSGNTIYF.

The V call is TRBV7-8, the J call TRBJ2-7; 9 bases match TRBD1. The length of the CDR3 is 15 residues. Losses at the gene ends were 4 bases for V and 4 bases for J; bases not matched to a gene: 8. The germline CDR1 and CDR2 sequences are SGHVS and FQNEAQ. In DNA form, the CDR3 reads TGTGCCAGCAGCTCAACATCCGGGACAGGGTACGAGCAGTACTTC. Translating gives CASSSTSGTGYEQYF.

The genes are TRBV21-1 and TRBJ2-7; the DNA was not used to check the table's D call, TRBD1. TRBV21-1 is a pseudogene locus. The CDR3 contains 9 residues. CDR3 amino acids: CASSGIGGF. CDR3 DNA sequence: TGTGCCAGCAGCGGAATAGGGGGCTTC.

Turning to this clone: The sample carries other DNA sequences with the same CDR3. The gene calls are TRBV5-4 and TRBJ1-2; maybe TRBD1 (5 bases). The germline CDR1 and CDR2 sequences are SGHNT and YYREEE (reference sequence). There are 13 residues in the CDR3. V lost 0 bases, J lost 8 bases, and 11 bases lay in between. This CDR3 reads CASSLGRDYGYTF. In DNA form, the CDR3 reads TGTGCCAGCAGCTTGGGCAGGGATTACGGCTACACCTTC.

On this clone: This sample includes further DNA sequences coding for the same CDR3. The genes are TRBV5-6 and TRBJ2-7, with D perhaps matching TRBD2 (5 bases). CDR1 SGHDT and CDR2 YYEEEE come from the germline V gene. The CDR3 runs 13 residues. Trimming removed 2 bases at V and 3 bases at J, with 9 bases between. CDR3 in amino acids: CASSLGSGYEQYF. The CDR3 bases are TGTGCCAGCAGCTTAGGCAGCGGCTACGAGCAGTACTTC. The full variable domain, with the rest looked up from reference TRBV5-6 and TRBJ2-7, is DAGVTQSPTHLIKTRGQQVTLRCSPKSGHDTVSWYQQALGQGPQFIFQYYEEEERQRGNFPDRFSGHQFPNYSSELNVNALLLGDSALYLCASSLGSGYEQYFGPGTRLTVT.

The chain uses TRBV23-1 and TRBJ2-3; D gene uncertain. TRBV23-1 is labeled an ORF, and its function is uncertain. There are 14 residues in the CDR3. V shed 6 bases and J shed 2 bases, with 12 bases lying between them. CDR3 sequence (DNA): TGCGCCAGCAGCCTTCAAGTCCACACAGATACGCAGTATTTT. Translated: CASSLQVHTDTQYF.

The rearrangement links TRBV19 to TRBJ1-5, with D unresolved. CDR1 LNHDA and CDR2 SQIVND come from the germline V gene (reference sequence). This CDR3 contains 14 residues. V lost 8 bases, J lost 2 bases, and 13 bases lay in between. The CDR3 DNA reads as TGTGCCAGTCTTAAGGAGGGCGGCAATCAGCCCCAGCATTTT. It specifies CASLKEGGNQPQHF.

The genes are TRBV6-1 and TRBJ2-2, with D unresolved. The CDR3 consists of 15 residues. With 4 bases removed from V and 4 bases from J, the gap between germline ends came to 13 bases. In germline, CDR1 is MNHNS, CDR2 SASEGT. This CDR3 is CASSVGHWRTGELFF. The CDR3 nucleotides are TGTGCCAGCAGTGTTGGTCACTGGCGCACCGGGGAGCTGTTTTTT.

The chain recombines TRBV10-1 with TRBJ2-5; the D gene could be TRBD1 or TRBD2 (6 bases each). Trimming removed 3 bases at V and 5 bases at J, with 13 bases between. The CDR3 runs to 14 residues. Germline-derived CDR1 and CDR2 are WNHNN and SYGVQD (reference sequence). This CDR3 is CASSEQGGEETQYF. The CDR3 DNA reads TGCGCCAGCAGTGAACAGGGAGGAGAGGAGACCCAGTACTTC.

In its sample, this clone was seen a few times. This rearrangement joins TRBV9 to TRBJ1-5; D is possibly TRBD1 (5 bases). The CDR3 consists of 14 residues. V lost 2 bases and J 9 bases, leaving 15 bases between the germline ends. Germline V gene data show CDR1 as SGDLS and CDR2 as YYNGEE. The CDR3 coding sequence is TGTGCCAGCAGCGTGGGGACGGGGTTTTGGCCCCAGCATTTT. It yields the protein CASSVGTGFWPQHF.

The J gene is TRBJ2-7, the V gene TRBV4-1, with D possibly TRBD2 on 6 matching bases. CDR1 and CDR2 (germline): MGHRA, YSYEKL. The V end lost 0 bases, the J end lost 0 bases, and 12 bases lay between the germline ends. The CDR3 is 16 amino acids. CDR3 in DNA: TGCGCCAGCAGCCAAGATTGGGGGGTCAGCTCCTACGAGCAGTACTTC. It codes for CASSQDWGVSSYEQYF.

CDR3 amino acids: CASSLGLAGGYTGELFF. The CDR3 DNA reads TGTGCCAGCAGCTTGGGTCTAGCGGGAGGGTACACCGGGGAGCTGTTTTTT. The chain has TRBV5-5 and TRBJ2-2, with 12 positions matching TRBD2. CDR3 length equals 17 residues. The V segment lost 0 bases and the J segment 3 bases; nucleotides outside the gene matches: 3. Germline assignment: CDR1 SGHKS and CDR2 YYEKEE (reference sequence).

This sequence joins TRBV19 and TRBJ2-7; TRBD2 matches 9 bases. CDR1 is LNHDA and CDR2 is SQIVND in the germline V gene (reference sequence). V lost 8 bases and J lost 2; bases outside the gene matches: 4. The length of the CDR3 is 13 residues. This chain's CDR3 is CASGIAGAYEQYF. CDR3 bases: TGTGCCAGTGGAATAGCGGGGGCCTACGAGCAGTACTTC.

The gene calls are TRBV10-3 and TRBJ1-3; tentative D call: TRBD1 (5 bases). The germline V gene has CDR1 ENHRY and CDR2 SYGVKD. V dropped 0 bases and J dropped 2 bases, with 11 bases sitting between them. This CDR3 is 16 amino acids long. For the CDR3, the DNA is TGTGCCATCAGTGAGTCGACGGCAGGGCCTGGAAACACCATATATTTT. It translates to CAISESTAGPGNTIYF.

CDR3 in amino acids: CASSPRWSRTILSNTGELFF. In nucleotides, the CDR3 is TGCGCCAGCAGTCCTCGATGGTCTCGGACTATCCTATCGAACACCGGGGAGCTGTTTTTT. The rearrangement uses TRBV23-1 and TRBJ2-2; perhaps TRBD2 as D (6 bases). TRBV23-1 is an open reading frame whose function is uncertain. The CDR3 covers 20 residues. Trimming removed 4 bases at V and 0 bases at J, with 24 bases between.